The TCR beta chain described here comes from a study of blood T cells in healthy people across ages. Findings and limits, study-wide: Because donor CMV status was unknown, expanded clonotype changes were possibly confounded.

A second roughly 7 to 11 cycle PCR used barcoded and J-beta primers. Every sample returned 3 million or more CDR3-containing paired-end reads. Using its own MiXCR run on the 5' RACE reads, TCRdb lists one record per CDR3 protein. The table lists approximately 1.5 million distinct CDR3 sequences, approximately 32% of them singletons. This clonotype was found a few times. Its cognate antigen is unknown. CDR1 is DFQATT and CDR2 is SNEGSKA in the germline V gene (reference sequence). The V and J ends lost 6 bases and 0 bases, in that order; junction bases with no gene match: 6. The CDR3 contains 14 residues.

The chain recombines TRBV20-1 with TRBJ2-7; TRBD2 agrees at 9 bases. The TCR sequence derives from a woman aged 25 to 39 in good health. The sample taken for sequencing was blood. This chain's CDR3 is CSALLSGSSYEQYF. The CDR3 coding sequence is TGCAGTGCCCTCCTTAGCGGGAGCTCCTACGAGCAGTACTTC.